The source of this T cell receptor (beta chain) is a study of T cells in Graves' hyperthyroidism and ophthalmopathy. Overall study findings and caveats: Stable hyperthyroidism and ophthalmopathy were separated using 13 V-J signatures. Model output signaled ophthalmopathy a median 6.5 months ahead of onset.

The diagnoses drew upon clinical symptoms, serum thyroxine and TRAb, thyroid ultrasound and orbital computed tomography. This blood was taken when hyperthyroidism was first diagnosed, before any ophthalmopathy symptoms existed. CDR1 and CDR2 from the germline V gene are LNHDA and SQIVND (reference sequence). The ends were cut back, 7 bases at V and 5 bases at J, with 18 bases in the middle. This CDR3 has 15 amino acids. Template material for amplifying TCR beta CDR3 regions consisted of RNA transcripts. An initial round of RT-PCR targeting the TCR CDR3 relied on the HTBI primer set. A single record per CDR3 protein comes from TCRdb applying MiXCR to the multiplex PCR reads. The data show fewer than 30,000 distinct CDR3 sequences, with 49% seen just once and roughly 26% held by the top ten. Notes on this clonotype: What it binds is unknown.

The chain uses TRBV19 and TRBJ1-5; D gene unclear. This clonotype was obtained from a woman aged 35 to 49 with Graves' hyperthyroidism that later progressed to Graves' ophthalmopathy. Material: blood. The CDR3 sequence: CASNSGYRNHQPQHF. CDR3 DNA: TGTGCCAGTAATTCGGGGTATAGGAACCATCAGCCCCAGCATTTT.